One and the same sample provided the 11 T cell receptor beta chains below, sequenced in a study of radiotherapy plus CTLA-4 blockade in lung cancer. Sequencing was performed with immunoSEQ multiplex PCR; in TCRdb, only in-frame clones are kept and a portion is missing. The profile shows around 82,000 clones, roughly four fifths of them singletons. The source was peripheral blood, collected from a patient treated with radiotherapy plus ipilimumab. All receptors come from a human donor with non-small cell lung cancer who had stable disease on radiotherapy plus ipilimumab.

This chain connects TRBV5-5 to TRBJ1-2; D is unclear. The ends were cut back, 0 bases at V and 4 bases at J, with 4 bases in the middle. CDR1 and CDR2 (germline): SGHKS, YYEKEE (reference sequence). CDR3 size: 12 residues. CDR3 DNA: TGTGCCAGCAGCTTGGTCCTCTATGGCTACACCTTC. Translated: CASSLVLYGYTF.

This chain links TRBV5-8 with TRBJ2-2; maybe TRBD1 (5 bases). Germline-derived CDR1 and CDR2 are SGHTS and YDEGEE. This CDR3 is 15 amino acids long. Trimming took off 4 bases at V and 1 base at J, with 11 bases between the two ends. The CDR3 loop is CASSPWGRNTGELFF. The CDR3 DNA sequence: TGTGCCAGCAGCCCGTGGGGCCGGAACACCGGGGAGCTGTTTTTT. Together with reference TRBV5-8 and TRBJ2-2, the CDR3 gives the full variable domain: EAGVTQSPTHLIKTRGQQATLRCSPISGHTSVYWYQQALGLGLQFLLWYDEGEERNRGNFPPRFSGRQFPNYSSELNVNALELEDSALYLCASSPWGRNTGELFFGEGSRLTVL.

This chain links TRBV20-1 with TRBJ1-2, with no clear D. Per the germline V gene, CDR1 is DFQATT and CDR2 is SNEGSKA (reference sequence). The CDR3 is 11 amino acids. V lost 3 bases, J lost 2 bases, and 4 bases lay in between. CDR3 sequence reads: CSARRNYGYTF. The DNA of the CDR3 is TGCAGTGCTAGGCGGAACTATGGCTACACCTTC.

This rearrangement joins TRBV5-5 to TRBJ2-7; D is possibly TRBD1 or TRBD2 (5 bases each). Germline loops: CDR1 SGHKS, CDR2 YYEKEE (reference sequence). The V end lost 0 bases, the J end lost 6 bases, and 16 bases lay between the germline ends. The CDR3 runs 15 residues. The CDR3 nucleotides are TGTGCCAGCAGCTTGGGGGGGACCTATGGTGGCGAGCAGTACTTC. Translated, it gives CASSLGGTYGGEQYF. Variable domain in full (rest from reference TRBV5-5 and TRBJ2-7): DAGVTQSPTHLIKTRGQQVTLRCSPISGHKSVSWYQQVLGQGPQFIFQYYEKEERGRGNFPDRFSARQFPNYSSELNVNALLLGDSALYLCASSLGGTYGGEQYFGPGTRLTVT.

This chain links TRBV16 with TRBJ1-2, with D possibly being TRBD1 (5 bases). CDR3 length: 18 residues. CDR1 and CDR2 from the germline V gene are KGHSY and FQNENV. Trimming left V 2 bases short and J 1 base short, with 20 bases between. As DNA, the CDR3 is TGTGCCAGCAGCCAACCGGGAACAGGCGCCCCGATTAACTATGGCTACACCTTC. It translates to CASSQPGTGAPINYGYTF.

The gene calls are TRBV7-8 and TRBJ2-5; 8 bases match TRBD2. The ends lost 7 bases at V and 5 bases at J; junction bases unmatched: 12. Germline loops: CDR1 SGHVS, CDR2 FQNEAQ. This CDR3 contains 15 residues. DNA for the CDR3: TGTGCCAGCAACCAGCGGGAGAATTGGAGGGAGACCCAGTACTTC. It specifies CASNQRENWRETQYF.

V and J are TRBV28 and TRBJ2-7; 8 bases align to TRBD1. Germline assignment: CDR1 MDHEN and CDR2 SYDVKM. The trim removed 5 bases at V and 0 bases at J, leaving 9 bases unmatched. The CDR3 length is 16 residues. CDR3 protein: CASSATGQGFSYEQYF. In nucleotides, the CDR3 is TGTGCCAGCAGTGCCACTGGACAGGGATTCTCCTACGAGCAGTACTTC.

The chain employs TRBV18 and TRBJ1-6; no definite D call. Per the germline V gene, CDR1 is KGHSH and CDR2 is LQKENI. The CDR3 is made up of 14 amino acids. V gave up 1 base and J gave up 6 bases, with 7 bases separating them. CDR3: CASSPQELNSPLHF. Here the CDR3 DNA reads TGTGCCAGCTCACCACAGGAACTTAATTCACCCCTCCACTTT. The variable domain in full, completed from reference TRBV18 and TRBJ1-6, reads NAGVMQNPRHLVRRRGQEARLRCSPMKGHSHVYWYRQLPEEGLKFMVYLQKENIIDESGMPKERFSAEFPKEGPSILRIQQVVRGDSAAYFCASSPQELNSPLHFGNGTRLTVT.

The rearrangement joins TRBV6-6 to TRBJ1-3, with 7 nucleotides matching TRBD1. The junction had 1 base not matched to a gene; V was cut back by 0 bases and J by 2 bases. The CDR3 spans 15 residues. In germline, CDR1 is MNHNY, CDR2 SVGAGI (reference sequence). CDR3 protein: CASSYSRGPGNTIYF. The CDR3, as DNA: TGTGCCAGCAGTTACTCGAGGGGGCCTGGAAACACCATATATTTT.

This rearrangement joins TRBV27 to TRBJ2-5; 12 bases map to TRBD2. From germline, CDR1 is MNHEY and CDR2 SMNVEV (reference sequence). The CDR3 is made up of 16 amino acids. Trimming at V came to 4 bases and at J to 5 bases, leaving 8 bases not matched to a gene. The CDR3 sequence: CASSSSSSGGAETQYF. DNA for the CDR3: TGTGCCAGCAGTTCATCATCTAGCGGGGGGGCTGAGACCCAGTACTTC.

The chain carries TRBV29-1 and TRBJ2-7; 7 bases fit TRBD2. Trimming at V came to 5 bases and at J to 7 bases, leaving 8 bases not matched to a gene. The length of the CDR3 is 12 residues. Germline CDR1 is SQVTM and CDR2 is ANQGSEA. This CDR3 reads CSVSGASGEQYF. Here the CDR3 DNA reads TGCAGCGTTTCCGGGGCTAGCGGTGAGCAGTACTTC.